This TCR beta chain comes out of a study of blood T cell repertoires in COVID-19. About the research overall: Both acute and convalescent COVID-19 samples were obtained from the United States, Italy and Spain. From T cells, B-cell-depleted T cells, or PBMCs came the material, which was cDNA or gDNA.

Methods used by the authors: Reference gene primers were amplified, and this amplification served to estimate nucleated cell counts. The repertoire was sequenced with immunoSEQ multiplex PCR; TCRdb's copy has only in-frame clones and lacks some. For V, J and clone size, that table is used; D and trimming come from the DNA. The table records about 67,000 clones, around 85% of them present only once. Trimming removed 8 bases at V and 1 base at J, with 13 bases between. The germline CDR1 and CDR2 sequences are GTSNPN and SVGIG (reference sequence). The CDR3 runs 13 residues. This rearrangement joins TRBV30 to TRBJ2-3, with D perhaps matching TRBD2 (5 bases). Material: peripheral blood. This TCR derives from a woman older than 75 with acute or convalescent COVID-19. The CDR3 spells CARTRVGTDTQYF. As DNA, the CDR3 is TGTGCCCGAACTAGAGTAGGCACAGATACGCAGTATTTT. The variable domain in full, completed from reference TRBV30 and TRBJ2-3, reads SQTIHQWPATLVQPVGSPLSLECTVEGTSNPNLYWYRQAAGRGLQLLFYSVGIGQISSEVPQNLSASRPQDRQFILSSKKLLLSDSGFYLCARTRVGTDTQYFGPGTRLTVL.